The 9 T cell receptor beta chains presented below share a single source sample, sequenced in a study of blood T cell repertoires in COVID-19. Generated by immunoSEQ multiplex PCR, the TCRdb table keeps only in-frame clones and is missing some. The sample includes some 310,000 clones, roughly nine tenths of them seen just once. The sequenced material came from PBMCs or T cells enriched from blood (not recorded which). The source of these receptors is a woman in her twenties or thirties who had recovered from COVID-19.

The chain carries TRBV21-1 and TRBJ2-1; TRBD2, the table's D call, was not compared with the DNA. TRBV21-1 is a recognized pseudogene. The CDR3 sequence is 18 residues long. DNA of the CDR3: TGTGCCAGCAGCAAAGTAGTTTTAGGGCGGGAGGGCGTCAATGAGCAGTTCTTC. It is translated as CASSKVVLGREGVNEQFF.

The chain is built from TRBV19 and TRBJ1-1; D unclear. The V gene lost 5 bases and the J gene lost 1 base, with 14 bases spanning the gap. Germline CDR1 is LNHDA and CDR2 is SQIVND (reference sequence). This CDR3 contains 15 residues. CDR3: CASSFPPEENTEAFF. DNA for the CDR3: TGTGCCAGTAGTTTCCCCCCGGAGGAGAACACTGAAGCTTTCTTT.

The chain carries TRBV19 and TRBJ1-6, with a weak D call TRBD1 (6 bases). Germline V gene lookup returns CDR1 LNHDA and CDR2 SQIVND (reference sequence). This CDR3 region has 13 residues. V lost 6 bases, J lost 7 bases, and 10 bases lay in between. This chain's CDR3 is CASRDSANSPLHF. The CDR3 DNA reads TGTGCCAGTAGGGACAGCGCGAATTCACCCCTCCACTTT.

This clone was counted a few times. The chain joins TRBV11-2 to TRBJ2-7; the D gene is possibly TRBD1 (7 bases). The CDR3 has 14 amino acids. Germline lookup yields CDR1 SGHAT and CDR2 FQNNGV. The V gene lost 3 bases and the J gene lost 3 bases, with 12 bases spanning the gap. CDR3 DNA: TGTGCCAGCAGCTTTGGGCAGGGGGGCTACGAGCAGTACTTC. Translating gives CASSFGQGGYEQYF.

This clone was picked up one time. V and J are TRBV29-1 and TRBJ2-1; 11 bases are shared with TRBD1. V was pared by 7 bases and J by 1 base, with 6 bases of the junction left unmatched. CDR1 is SQVTM and CDR2 is ANQGSEA in the germline V gene. CDR3 length equals 15 residues. CDR3 coding DNA: TGCAGCGATATCAGGGACAGGGGGTCCTACAATGAGCAGTTCTTC. Translated, it gives CSDIRDRGSYNEQFF.

This clone was counted once. The gene calls are TRBV29-1 and TRBJ2-3, with 8 bases identical to TRBD1. The trim removed 3 bases at V and 5 bases at J, leaving 7 bases unmatched. The CDR3 extends over 14 amino acids. CDR1 SQVTM and CDR2 ANQGSEA come from the germline V gene. The CDR3 nucleotides read TGCAGCGTTGATTGGCAGGGGGCTGGAGATACGCAGTATTTT. Translated, it gives CSVDWQGAGDTQYF.

The chain combines TRBV27 with TRBJ2-5; D unresolved. This CDR3 is 14 amino acids long. V lost 0 bases and J lost 4, with 9 bases in between. The germline V gene encodes CDR1 MNHEY and CDR2 SMNVEV (reference sequence). DNA of the CDR3: TGTGCCAGCAGTTTATCTTCCCCTTTAGAGACCCAGTACTTC. This codes for CASSLSSPLETQYF.

This chain connects TRBV29-1 to TRBJ1-4; TRBD1 matches at 9 bases. V shed 6 bases and J 6 bases; nucleotides not matched to a gene: 5. The CDR3 loop spans 13 amino acids. In germline, CDR1 is SQVTM, CDR2 ANQGSEA. CDR3 DNA: TGCAGCGTCCCTGGGACAGGGTATGAAAAACTGTTTTTT. Protein sequence: CSVPGTGYEKLFF.

This rearrangement joins TRBV25-1 to TRBJ2-5; 12 bases agree with TRBD1. With 2 bases clipped from V and 4 bases from J, the junction kept 8 bases outside the gene matches. CDR1 is MGHDK, CDR2 SYGVNS, per germline. The CDR3 length is 17 residues. The CDR3 region is CASSERGQGAFVETQYF. In DNA, the CDR3 is TGTGCCAGCAGTGAAAGGGGACAGGGGGCATTCGTAGAGACCCAGTACTTC.